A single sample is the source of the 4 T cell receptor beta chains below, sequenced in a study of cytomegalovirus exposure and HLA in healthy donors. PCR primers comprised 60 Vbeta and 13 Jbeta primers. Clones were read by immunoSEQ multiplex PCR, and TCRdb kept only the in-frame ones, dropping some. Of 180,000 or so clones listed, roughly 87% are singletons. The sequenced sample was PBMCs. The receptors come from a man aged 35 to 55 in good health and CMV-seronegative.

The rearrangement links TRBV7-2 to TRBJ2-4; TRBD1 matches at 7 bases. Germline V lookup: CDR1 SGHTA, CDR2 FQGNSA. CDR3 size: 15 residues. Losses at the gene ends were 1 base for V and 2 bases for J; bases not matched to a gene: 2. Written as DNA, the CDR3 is TGTGCCAGCAGCTTAGACAGGGGTACCAAAAACATTCAGTACTTC. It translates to CASSLDRGTKNIQYF.

In nucleotides, the CDR3 is TGTGCCATCAGACCACAGGCGGCGAACACTGAAGCTTTCTTT. Translated: CAIRPQAANTEAFF. V usage is TRBV10-3 and J usage is TRBJ1-1, with D perhaps TRBD1 (5 bases). The germline V and J ends were trimmed by 6 bases and 1 base, with 12 bases remaining between them. The CDR3 is 14 residues long. Per the germline V gene, CDR1 is ENHRY and CDR2 is SYGVKD.

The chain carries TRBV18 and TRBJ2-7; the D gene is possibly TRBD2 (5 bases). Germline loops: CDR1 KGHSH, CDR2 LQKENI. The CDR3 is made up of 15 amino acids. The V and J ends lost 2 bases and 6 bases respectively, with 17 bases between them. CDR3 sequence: CASSPYSDSRGEQYF. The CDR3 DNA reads TGTGCCAGCTCACCATATTCGGATAGCCGGGGCGAGCAGTACTTC.

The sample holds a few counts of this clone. The CDR3 DNA reads TGTGCCAGCTCACCACCTAGCCCGATCTACGAGCAGTACTTC. Protein sequence: CASSPPSPIYEQYF. V is TRBV18 and J is TRBJ2-7; D is uncertain. Germline CDR1 is KGHSH and CDR2 is LQKENI. The CDR3 has 14 amino acids. Between the trimmed V and J ends, which lost 0 bases and 3 bases, there was a span of 9 bases.